The 28 T cell receptor beta chains listed next were all sequenced from one sample in a study of blood T cell repertoires in COVID-19. Libraries were prepared by immunoSEQ multiplex PCR; TCRdb keeps only in-frame clonotypes and omits some of them. The data show roughly 71,000 clones, with nearly 90% seen just once and roughly 29% held by the top ten. The specimen sequenced was peripheral blood. These receptors all stem from a man in his forties or fifties with acute or convalescent COVID-19.

This chain uses TRBV6-6 with TRBJ1-1; 8 bases align to TRBD1. V gave up 3 bases and J gave up 3 bases; unmatched junction bases: 6. CDR1 is MNHNY and CDR2 is SVGAGI in the germline V gene (reference sequence). The CDR3 loop spans 15 amino acids. The CDR3 coding sequence is TGTGCCAGCAGTTATCCCGGGACAGGACACACTGAAGCTTTCTTT. Residues: CASSYPGTGHTEAFF.

This clone appeared a single time. The genes are TRBV9 and TRBJ2-1; D remains unclear. Between the trimmed V and J ends, which lost 0 bases and 6 bases, there was a span of 7 bases. Germline V gives CDR1 SGDLS, CDR2 YYNGEE. The CDR3 has 13 amino acids. CDR3 in DNA: TGTGCCAGCAGCGTAGTTGGCAGCAATGAGCAGTTCTTC. Encoded protein: CASSVVGSNEQFF.

The genes are TRBV6-6 and TRBJ2-7; tentatively, D is TRBD1 (5 bases). CDR3 length: 14 amino acids. Trimming removed 2 bases at V and 3 bases at J, with 11 bases between. Germline-derived CDR1 and CDR2 are MNHNY and SVGAGI (reference sequence). The CDR3 reads CASSYQGSNYEQYF. The CDR3 bases are TGTGCCAGCAGTTACCAGGGCAGCAACTACGAGCAGTACTTC.

CDR3 in amino acids: CAISESPGSNYGYTF. DNA for the CDR3: TGTGCCATCAGTGAGTCCCCGGGTTCGAACTATGGCTACACCTTC. V is TRBV10-3 and J is TRBJ1-2, with D uncertain. The V end lost 0 bases, the J end lost 2 bases, and 10 bases lay between the germline ends. The CDR3 loop spans 15 amino acids. Germline loops: CDR1 ENHRY, CDR2 SYGVKD.

This clone was seen more than once but under ten times. V is TRBV6-6 and J is TRBJ2-2, with TRBD1 matching 8 bases. The CDR3 sequence is 13 residues long. Germline V gene sequence: CDR1 MNHNY, CDR2 SVGAGI (reference sequence). The ends lost 8 bases at V and 7 bases at J; junction bases unmatched: 6. In nucleotides, the CDR3 is TGTGCCAGCTCAGGGGGCGCGTACGGGGAGCTGTTTTTT. Residues: CASSGGAYGELFF.

CDR3 loop: CAWSVLTPFMEGDTYNEQFF. CDR3 nucleotides: TGTGCCTGGAGTGTACTTACCCCATTCATGGAAGGGGATACCTACAATGAGCAGTTCTTC. V and J are TRBV30 and TRBJ2-1; tentative D call: TRBD1 (5 bases). The CDR3 consists of 20 residues. Germline V gene sequence: CDR1 GTSNPN, CDR2 SVGIG (reference sequence). V lost 0 bases and J 2 bases, leaving 26 bases between the germline ends.

V is TRBV6-1 and J is TRBJ1-2; 7 bases are a match to TRBD1. With 1 base clipped from V and 4 bases from J, the junction kept 6 bases outside the gene matches. Per germline, CDR1 MNHNS and CDR2 SASEGT. This CDR3 region has 15 residues. CDR3 DNA: TGTGCCAGCAGTGAAGTTACAGGGGACCGCTATGGCTACACCTTC. It specifies CASSEVTGDRYGYTF.

A single count supports this clone. V is TRBV11-2 and J is TRBJ1-6; D gene unclear. Looked up from germline, CDR1 is SGHAT and CDR2 is FQNNGV. This CDR3 spans 18 amino acids. The V end lost 1 base, the J end lost 3 bases, and 16 bases lay between the germline ends. CDR3 sequence reads: CASSLGKAGTFYNSPLHF. CDR3 sequence (DNA): TGTGCCAGCAGCTTAGGAAAGGCGGGAACTTTCTATAATTCACCCCTCCACTTT. The variable domain in full, with the rest retrieved from reference TRBV11-2 and TRBJ1-6, is EAGVAQSPRYKIIEKRQSVAFWCNPISGHATLYWYQQILGQGPKLLIQFQNNGVVDDSQLPKDRFSAERLKGVDSTLKIQPAKLEDSAVYLCASSLGKAGTFYNSPLHFGNGTRLTVT.

V usage is TRBV19 and J usage is TRBJ2-5; a weak D match, TRBD2 (5 bases). The V gene's germline CDR1 is LNHDA and CDR2 SQIVND (reference sequence). V gave up 6 bases and J gave up 7 bases, with 15 bases separating them. The CDR3 length is 13 residues. In nucleotides, the CDR3 is TGTGCCAGTAGAGAAGGGAGTACACGGACCCAGTACTTC. Protein product: CASREGSTRTQYF.

A single count supports this clone. The chain combines TRBV19 with TRBJ1-5; 7 nucleotides match TRBD1. CDR3 length: 15 residues. V lost 6 bases and J lost 4; bases outside the gene matches: 9. The germline V gene encodes CDR1 LNHDA and CDR2 SQIVND (reference sequence). CDR3 in DNA: TGTGCCAGTAGAACCACAGGGGTCGTGAATCAGCCCCAGCATTTT. Amino acid sequence: CASRTTGVVNQPQHF.

The gene calls are TRBV6-5 and TRBJ2-3; a weak D match, TRBD2 (5 bases). The V gene lost 4 bases and the J gene lost 5 bases, with 16 bases spanning the gap. Germline lookup yields CDR1 MNHEY and CDR2 SVGAGI. This CDR3 region has 15 residues. CDR3 in DNA: TGTGCCAGCAGTTGTAGCCGGGGAGTATTAGATACGCAGTATTTT. It specifies CASSCSRGVLDTQYF.

The rearrangement joins TRBV20-1 to TRBJ2-1, with D possibly matching TRBD2 (6 bases). The V end was cut by 6 bases, the J end by 9 bases, with 12 bases between. This CDR3 region has 11 residues. Germline-derived CDR1 and CDR2 are DFQATT and SNEGSKA (reference sequence). CDR3 sequence (DNA): TGCAGTGCCGATCGCGGGGCTGAGCAGTTCTTC. As protein: CSADRGAEQFF.

The chain uses TRBV12-5 and TRBJ2-3, with D uncertain. The V and J ends lost 4 bases and 2 bases respectively, with 4 bases between them. Germline V gene sequence: CDR1 LGHNT, CDR2 FRNRAP. CDR3 length: 12 residues. The CDR3 bases are TGTGCTAGTGGTTCCCACACAGATACGCAGTATTTT. It codes for CASGSHTDTQYF.

This chain links TRBV11-2 with TRBJ2-6, with TRBD1 as a possible D gene (6 bases). Germline V gene lookup returns CDR1 SGHAT and CDR2 FQNNGV. V was clipped by 6 bases and J by 2 bases, with 14 bases between them. This CDR3 comprises 16 residues. CDR3 residues: CASSLQGMPGANVLTF. Written as DNA, the CDR3 is TGTGCCAGCAGTTTACAGGGTATGCCTGGGGCCAACGTCCTGACTTTC.

The chain is built from TRBV5-1 and TRBJ2-3; 11 bases are shared with TRBD1. J was trimmed by 3 bases and V by 7 bases; bases with no gene match: 7. The germline gives CDR1 SGHRS, CDR2 YFSETQ. The CDR3 consists of 15 residues. CDR3 residues: CASGAGTGGTDTQYF. As DNA, the CDR3 is TGCGCCAGCGGGGCCGGGACAGGGGGGACAGATACGCAGTATTTT.

The chain carries TRBV24-1 and TRBJ2-1; D not certain. In germline, CDR1 is KGHDR, CDR2 SFDVKD. This CDR3 region has 16 residues. V shed 7 bases and J shed 5 bases, with 20 bases lying between them. CDR3 residues: CATRTPPGEGDNEQFF. The CDR3 DNA reads as TGTGCCACCAGAACACCCCCAGGTGAAGGCGACAATGAGCAGTTCTTC.

V usage is TRBV11-2 and J usage is TRBJ1-1; TRBD1 matches at 8 bases. The germline CDR1 and CDR2 sequences are SGHAT and FQNNGV. The CDR3 runs to 15 residues. Trimming removed 4 bases from V and 6 bases from J; junction bases left unmatched: 10. The CDR3 sequence: CASSSSSGQAAEAFF. For the CDR3, the DNA is TGTGCCAGCAGCTCCTCTTCGGGACAGGCGGCTGAAGCTTTCTTT.

The chain couples TRBV24-1 to TRBJ1-2, with 8 bases fitting TRBD1. Germline CDR1 KGHDR, CDR2 SFDVKD. The CDR3 is 14 residues long. V lost 6 bases and J lost 0; bases outside the gene matches: 2. CDR3 in amino acids: CATSPGQANYGYTF. The DNA for the CDR3 is TGTGCCACCAGTCCGGGACAGGCTAACTATGGCTACACCTTC.

This sequence joins TRBV30 and TRBJ2-1; the match to TRBD1 covers 8 bases. Unmatched junction bases numbered 8, after V lost 4 bases and J lost 6 bases. The germline V gene encodes CDR1 GTSNPN and CDR2 SVGIG (reference sequence). The CDR3 spans 14 residues. The CDR3, as DNA: TGTGCCTGGAACCTACGGGACAGGTTCAATGAGCAGTTCTTC. The encoded protein is CAWNLRDRFNEQFF.

The DNA of the CDR3 is TGTGCCGGATGGGCCAGTACTAACTATGGCTACACCTTC. This translates into CAGWASTNYGYTF. The rearrangement joins TRBV2 to TRBJ1-2; D is unresolved. V lost 11 bases and J lost 0, with 13 bases in between. The CDR3 consists of 13 residues. CDR1 is SNHLY and CDR2 is FYNNEI in the germline V gene.

The table lists this clone with a count of one. The J gene is TRBJ1-2, the V gene TRBV19; TRBD1 matches at 8 bases. This CDR3 comprises 14 residues. Germline V gene lookup returns CDR1 LNHDA and CDR2 SQIVND (reference sequence). J was trimmed by 8 bases and V by 7 bases; bases with no gene match: 12. For the CDR3, the DNA is TGTGCCAGTACCGCCGGACAGGGAGATGGAGGCTACACCTTC. This translates into CASTAGQGDGGYTF. The full variable domain, with the rest looked up from reference TRBV19 and TRBJ1-2, is DGGITQSPKYLFRKEGQNVTLSCEQNLNHDAMYWYRQDPGQGLRLIYYSQIVNDFQKGDIAEGYSVSREKKESFPLTVTSAQKNPTAFYLCASTAGQGDGGYTFGSGTRLTVV.

There are a few counts of this clone. The chain combines TRBV29-1 with TRBJ2-3, with 8 bases aligning to TRBD2. The CDR3 sequence is 14 residues long. CDR1 and CDR2 from the germline V gene are SQVTM and ANQGSEA. V trimming: 5 bases; J trimming: 0 bases; junction bases outside the gene matches: 4. The CDR3 DNA follows: TGCAGCGTTAGGGCTAGCGGGAGCACAGATACGCAGTATTTT. Translating gives CSVRASGSTDTQYF.

A remark on this clone: The junction shows a germline mismatch at one end, possibly a read error. This chain joins TRBV7-7 and TRBJ2-5; D is possibly TRBD1 (5 bases). This CDR3 has 15 residues. CDR1 and CDR2 from the germline V gene are SSHAT and FNYEAQ (reference sequence). CDR3 region: CASSPQLQGGETQYF. The CDR3 DNA reads as TGTGCTAGCAGCCCCCAACTCCAGGGTGGTGAGACCCAGTACTTC.

The V gene is TRBV19, the J gene TRBJ2-2; D gene uncertain. Germline V gene data show CDR1 as LNHDA and CDR2 as SQIVND (reference sequence). The CDR3 loop spans 15 amino acids. The V gene lost 7 bases and the J gene lost 6 bases, with 18 bases spanning the gap. CDR3 bases: TGTGCCAGTATGGTCGGGTTTATTTATGCCGGGGAGCTGTTTTTT. Its protein is CASMVGFIYAGELFF.

The genes are TRBV6-5 and TRBJ2-7; 9 bases map to TRBD1. This CDR3 region has 15 residues. With 5 bases clipped from V and 6 bases from J, the junction kept 11 bases outside the gene matches. The germline CDR1 and CDR2 sequences are MNHEY and SVGAGI. The CDR3 DNA is TGTGCCAGCAGTCCACGGACAGGGGCTAGGGGCGAGCAGTACTTC. Translation: CASSPRTGARGEQYF.

The chain recombines TRBV3-1 (or the pseudogene TRBV3-2) with TRBJ2-5; 8 bases fit TRBD1. Germline CDR1 LGHDT, CDR2 YNNKEL (reference sequence). The CDR3 totals 15 residues. V lost 5 bases to trimming and J lost 5 bases; unmatched junction nucleotides: 10. The CDR3 loop reads CASSSSGGGGETQYF. For the CDR3, the DNA is TGTGCCAGCAGCAGTTCAGGGGGCGGAGGCGAGACCCAGTACTTC.

This clone has just a few counts. The chain couples TRBV4-1 to TRBJ1-4, with a weak D call TRBD1 (5 bases). CDR1 and CDR2 from the germline V gene are MGHRA and YSYEKL. Trimming took 4 bases from V and 7 from J, leaving 25 bases between them. The CDR3 length is 18 residues. CDR3 sequence reads: CASSPLGTGSLKSEKLFF. The CDR3 nucleotides read TGCGCCAGCAGCCCACTCGGAACAGGTAGCCTAAAGAGTGAAAAACTGTTTTTT.

CDR3 DNA: TGCGCCAGCAGCCAAGGCGGCCTGAACACTGAAGCTTTCTTT. Translating it yields CASSQGGLNTEAFF. This rearrangement joins TRBV4-1 to TRBJ1-1; D gene uncertain. Trimming shortened V by 1 base and J by 0 bases, and 6 bases separated the two germline ends. Germline CDR1 reads MGHRA; CDR2 reads YSYEKL. The CDR3 consists of 14 residues.